Reported below is one T cell receptor (beta chain). Its antigen is unknown. The sample holds no much larger clone one base away, and base qualities are not on file. The sample belongs to a study of T cell responses to AZD1222 COVID-19 vaccine (TCRdb year 2021). Background for the entire study: AZD1222 recipients given second doses at about 4 weeks or at about 12 weeks were pooled, since spike-specific TCR depth and breadth were not found to differ between the two schedules. TCR sequencing covered roughly 230 trial participants: 200 to 220 given two doses of AZD1222 and about 26 given two doses of MenACWY control vaccine. Trial participants were enrolled into age subgroups of 18-55, 56-69 and 70-plus years, which contained approximately 150, 28 and 58 TCR-sequenced participants, respectively.

From the cysteine up to the phenylalanine, the CDR3 has a length of 14 residues. Left in the record is the CDR3 DNA by itself, 42 bases read in frame from the first base. The V end loses 2 bases and the J end loses 3 bases, and a stretch of 12 bases separates them. CDR1 and CDR2 were assigned from the germline V gene as SGHRS and YFSETQ. The CDR3 regions of human TCRbeta chains were analyzed by immunosequencing. The source study handled its data this way. TCRs in the repertoires were matched against a reference library of SARS-CoV-2-specific TCRs that had been generated with the MIRA antigen-specificity platform. Breadth was defined as the fraction of unique TCRs that were SARS-CoV-2-associated, and depth was defined as the fraction of total T cells that were SARS-CoV-2-associated. Using the MIRA data, each spike-specific TCR was assigned both to the spike region to which the TCR was reactive and to a CD4 or CD8 class. Log10-transformed breadth and depth values were compared by one-way ANOVA with Sidak's multiple comparisons tests. TCRdb holds this immuneACCESS table with in-frame rearrangements only. Some clones are missing; in checked studies, unresolved V genes explain under half, and the rest has no known cause. V, J and clone size are those of that table, while D and trimming were read from the DNA. The sample contains tens of thousands of clones, more than 70% of them found a single time. Around 2% of the sample lies in the top ten.

This specimen's time point label, per the study, means: baseline before first vaccination. Vaccinee samples were obtained from the UK trials COV001 and COV002, which included a single-blind randomized controlled phase 2/3 trial of AZD1222 (ChAdOx1 nCoV-19) in healthy adults. Trial participant PBMC samples were collected at day 0 and day 28 after the second dose for TCRbeta chain sequencing. Points the paper makes about the study in general: Nearly half of unique spike-specific TCRs reportedly recognized epitopes outside regions mutated in the B.1.351 and B.1.1.7 variants. Conclusions about previously exposed vaccinees were limited because only a handful of AZD1222 recipients were SARS-CoV-2 seropositive at baseline. Participants were mostly white British, with more females than males. The authors suggested clonal diversity may have been underestimated. Because no samples from the day 14 peak response were available, repertoires could be characterized only after the peak T cell response. Spike-specific TCR breadth and depth rose significantly after two AZD1222 doses compared with day 0 and with MenACWY recipients. Vaccine-associated CD4 TCRs spanned the whole spike protein, with dominant responses in regions 160-218 and 743-854. In the small 56-69-year group, the increase in depth fell short of significance, most likely because of low power.

The receptor's source is an adult in good health. The rearrangement combines TRBV5-1 with TRBJ2-7; 6 matching bases give a weak D call of TRBD1. Sequencing used peripheral blood, obtained on day 0 of AZD1222 vaccination. The DNA sequence follows: TGCGCCAGCAGCTTAACGGGACACCTCTACGAGCAGTACTTC. The translation is CASSLTGHLYEQYF.